This T cell receptor beta chain comes out of a study of T-cell reconstitution after alpha-beta-depleted transplantation in children. This CDR3 is built from 15 residues. The V gene's germline CDR1 is MGHRA and CDR2 YSYEKL. V was clipped by 3 bases and J by 4 bases, with 15 bases between them. Unique molecular identifiers were incorporated during preparation of the TCRbeta library. TCRdb ran MiXCR on the PCR reads and lists one entry per CDR3 protein. In the table there are around 300,000 distinct CDR3 sequences, around 20% of which are singletons. This clonotype was seen a few times. The chain carries TRBV4-1 and TRBJ1-2; D unclear. The sample in question was PBMCs, mostly from graft donor cells, obtained 180 days after TCRalphabeta/CD19-depleted stem cell transplant. The origin of this receptor is a male patient under 18 who had a stem cell transplant for acute lymphoblastic leukemia, so the T cells may come from the graft donor. The CDR3 region is CASSHKGKGFYGYTF. The CDR3 nucleotides are TGCGCCAGCAGCCATAAGGGTAAAGGTTTCTATGGCTACACCTTC.